This TCR beta chain emerged from a study of CD4 T cells in lung cancer (dated by TCRdb to between 2018 and 2021). About the study as a whole: In the study, blood T cells from NSCLC patients were screened for responses to candidate mutation-encoded neoepitopes, and neoantigen-specific CD4+ T-cell clones and TCRs were isolated. Tumor and non-adjacent lung tissue came from a handful of patients undergoing curative-intent resections for stage I-III non-small cell lung cancer. The resected patients had lung adenocarcinoma or squamous cell carcinoma, were aged 60 to 69 at blood donation, and mostly were former smokers. Treatments received by the patients before blood donation included platinum chemotherapy, and some patients received nivolumab or pembrolizumab. TCRB deep sequencing tracked the frequency of neoantigen-specific clonotypes in tumor resections, non-adjacent lung and cultured T-cell products.

The CDR3 starts with the cysteine, ends with the phenylalanine, and has 14 residues. The kept DNA is CDR3 alone, 42 bases in frame from the first base. Via the germline V gene (reference sequence), CDR1 is LNHDA and CDR2 SQIVND. V is reduced by 7 bases and J by 0 bases, leaving a spacing of 7 bases between them. Non-adjacent lung tissue was collected from the same resection as far as possible from the malignant lesion, at least 3 cm away. This clone came up a few times. There is no known antigen for this receptor. There are no base qualities to consult, and no much larger clone falls within one base. What the authors observed across the whole study: Some blood-derived responses might reflect in vitro priming of naive T cells or cross-reactivity rather than memory responses to the cancer.

The receptor library was made with the immunoSEQ multiplex PCR assay. DNA was isolated using Qiagen DNeasy or QIAamp micro DNA kits, and TCRB was sequenced using the Adaptive Biotechnology human TCRB sequencing kit. TCRB libraries were sequenced on an Illumina MiSeq. On the study's bioinformatics: The kit provider's software was used to analyze TCRB sequence data, and Fisher's exact test was applied to assess tumor enrichment of clonotype templates. TCRdb carries this immuneACCESS record with in-frame sequences only. Its versions omit some clonotypes, under half of them owing to an unresolved V gene in the studies checked, with the rest unexplained. V and J calls and clone size are copied from that table; D and trimming were computed from the DNA. The sample records some 10,000 clones, approximately 66% of which are singletons. The ten largest account for approximately 15% of the sample.

The sequenced material came from normal lung tissue taken away from the tumor. This sequence originates from a man in his sixties with non-small cell lung cancer. The chain employs TRBV19 and TRBJ2-6; there is no confident call for the D gene. This receptor has the CDR3 CASTLISGANVLTF. The base sequence is TGTGCCAGTACCTTAATCTCTGGGGCCAACGTCCTGACTTTC.